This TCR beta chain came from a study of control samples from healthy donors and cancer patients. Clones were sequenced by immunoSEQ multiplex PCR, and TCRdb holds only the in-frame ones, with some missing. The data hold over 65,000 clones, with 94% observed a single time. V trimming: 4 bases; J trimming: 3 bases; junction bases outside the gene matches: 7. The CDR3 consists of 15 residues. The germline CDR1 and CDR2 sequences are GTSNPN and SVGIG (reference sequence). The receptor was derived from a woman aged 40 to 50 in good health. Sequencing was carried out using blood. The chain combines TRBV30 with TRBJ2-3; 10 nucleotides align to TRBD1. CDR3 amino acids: CAWTLGTGVTDTQYF. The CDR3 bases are TGTGCCTGGACACTCGGGACAGGGGTGACAGATACGCAGTATTTT. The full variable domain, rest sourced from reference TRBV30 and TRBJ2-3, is SQTIHQWPATLVQPVGSPLSLECTVEGTSNPNLYWYRQAAGRGLQLLFYSVGIGQISSEVPQNLSASRPQDRQFILSSKKLLLSDSGFYLCAWTLGTGVTDTQYFGPGTRLTVL.